One and the same sample provided the 20 T cell receptor beta chains below, sequenced in a study of beta chain features in type 1 diabetes. General study findings and limits: Type 1 diabetes patients showed a moderate but significant shortening of TCRB CDR3s in all four CD4+ subsets.

Investigators reverse transcribed all isolated RNA, so they sequenced expressed TCRB transcripts. Here immunoSEQ multiplex PCR was the method, and the copy in TCRdb shows in-frame clones only, minus some. The data show 280,000 or so clones, over 12% seen once. The antigens of these receptors remain unknown. The sequenced sample was naive CD4+ T cells from blood. These receptors were obtained from a man in his late teens or twenties with type 1 diabetes.

V usage is TRBV5-1 and J usage is TRBJ1-1; TRBD1 matches at 7 bases. The CDR3 covers 16 residues. Germline CDR1 reads SGHRS; CDR2 reads YFSETQ. V was pared by 0 bases and J by 6 bases, with 11 bases of the junction left unmatched. The CDR3 reads CASSLGATGQGSEAFF. CDR3 in DNA: TGCGCCAGCAGCTTGGGCGCGACAGGGCAGGGGTCTGAAGCTTTCTTT.

This clone was observed a handful of times. V gene TRBV30 combines with J gene TRBJ1-3; D is possibly TRBD1 (5 bases). The germline V gene encodes CDR1 GTSNPN and CDR2 SVGIG (reference sequence). The CDR3 is made up of 15 amino acids. Trimming pared 1 base from V and 7 bases from J, leaving 17 bases between. The CDR3 coding sequence is TGTGCCTGGAGTGCTCGGGGGATTACTCCCAACACCATATATTTT. Amino acids: CAWSARGITPNTIYF.

The V gene is TRBV7-9, the J gene TRBJ2-7; 11 nucleotides agree with TRBD1. The trim removed 5 bases at V and 6 bases at J, leaving 3 bases unmatched. The CDR3 is 13 amino acids. The germline V gene encodes CDR1 SEHNR and CDR2 FQNEAQ (reference sequence). The CDR3 is CASSRDRGGEQYF. The CDR3 DNA reads TGTGCCAGCAGCCGGGACAGGGGGGGCGAGCAGTACTTC. Full variable domain (missing parts from reference TRBV7-9 and TRBJ2-7): DTGVSQNPRHKITKRGQNVTFRCDPISEHNRLYWYRQTLGQGPEFLTYFQNEAQLEKSRLLSDRFSAERPKGSFSTLEIQRTEQGDSAMYLCASSRDRGGEQYFGPGTRLTVT.

The chain couples TRBV28 to TRBJ2-1; 7 bases are shared with TRBD1. This CDR3 has 13 residues. V was pared by 6 bases and J by 3 bases, with 2 bases of the junction left unmatched. Germline CDR1 reads MDHEN; CDR2 reads SYDVKM. DNA for the CDR3: TGTGCCAGCAGGACAGGGTACTACAATGAGCAGTTCTTC. Translated: CASRTGYYNEQFF.

The chain uses TRBV6-4 and TRBJ2-7; 7 bases are a match to TRBD2. The CDR3 has 13 amino acids. Germline V gene data show CDR1 as MRHNA and CDR2 as SNTAGT. The V segment lost 4 bases and the J segment 4 bases; nucleotides outside the gene matches: 4. The DNA of the CDR3 is TGTGCCAGCAGTGCCAGCGGGATTTACGAGCAGTACTTC. This encodes CASSASGIYEQYF.

V usage is TRBV5-1 and J usage is TRBJ2-6; D is undetermined. This CDR3 region has 17 residues. V lost 3 bases and J lost 6, with 19 bases in between. Germline values: CDR1 SGHRS, CDR2 YFSETQ. The CDR3 protein is CASSSMTPFTAANVLTF. The DNA of the CDR3 is TGCGCCAGCAGCTCGATGACTCCCTTCACCGCGGCCAACGTCCTGACTTTC. Drawing the rest from reference TRBV5-1 and TRBJ2-6, the complete variable domain is KAGVTQTPRYLIKTRGQQVTLSCSPISGHRSVSWYQQTPGQGLQFLFEYFSETQRNKGNFPGRFSGRQFSNSRSEMNVSTLELGDSALYLCASSSMTPFTAANVLTFGAGSRLTVL.

The J gene is TRBJ2-3, the V gene TRBV7-9; D is undetermined. The V gene lost 4 bases and the J gene lost 1 base, with 18 bases spanning the gap. There are 17 residues in the CDR3. Germline CDR1 is SEHNR and CDR2 is FQNEAQ (reference sequence). The CDR3 reads CASSSFTRVRGTDTQYF. CDR3 coding DNA: TGTGCCAGCAGCTCGTTTACTCGGGTGAGAGGCACAGATACGCAGTATTTT.

The V call is TRBV4-1, the J call TRBJ2-5, with TRBD2 identical over 9 bases. This CDR3 region has 18 residues. V shed 1 base and J 5 bases; nucleotides not matched to a gene: 14. Germline V CDR1 and CDR2: MGHRA, YSYEKL. The CDR3 coding sequence is TGCGCCAGCAGCCAAGGGGACCGTAGCGGGAGAGTTTTCGAGACCCAGTACTTC. Protein product: CASSQGDRSGRVFETQYF.

The V gene is TRBV30, the J gene TRBJ1-2; 7 nucleotides match TRBD1. Germline V gene lookup returns CDR1 GTSNPN and CDR2 SVGIG (reference sequence). This CDR3 contains 14 residues. V lost 5 bases and J lost 6; bases outside the gene matches: 12. In DNA, the CDR3 is TGTGCCTGGGAAGGGGGCCACGCGCTGAATGGCTACACCTTC. This encodes CAWEGGHALNGYTF.

CDR3 residues: CASSPGQVNPYQETQYF. As DNA, the CDR3 is TGTGCCAGCTCACCGGGACAGGTGAACCCGTACCAAGAGACCCAGTACTTC. The genes are TRBV18 and TRBJ2-5; 8 bases map to TRBD1. Germline V lookup: CDR1 KGHSH, CDR2 LQKENI. The V and J ends lost 3 bases and 0 bases, in that order; junction bases with no gene match: 9. This CDR3 contains 17 residues.

V is TRBV18 and J is TRBJ2-7; no clear D gene. Germline V CDR1 and CDR2: KGHSH, LQKENI. The CDR3 extends over 13 amino acids. V gave up 0 bases and J gave up 6 bases, with 9 bases separating them. For the CDR3, the DNA is TGTGCCAGCTCACCACCCTCCAGTCGCGAGCAGTACTTC. It translates to CASSPPSSREQYF.

Only a few counts were recorded for this clone. The J gene is TRBJ2-5, the V gene TRBV28, with TRBD2 matching 8 bases. Germline trimming cut 2 bases from V and 10 bases from J; bases unmatched to any gene: 9. The CDR3 consists of 14 residues. The germline V gene encodes CDR1 MDHEN and CDR2 SYDVKM. The CDR3 sequence is CASSLGGRPWDQYF. CDR3 sequence (DNA): TGTGCCAGCAGTTTAGGCGGGAGGCCCTGGGACCAGTACTTC.

Only a few counts were recorded for this clone. The V call is TRBV6-5, the J call TRBJ2-7; 8 bases agree with TRBD1. CDR1 and CDR2 (germline): MNHEY, SVGAGI. Unmatched junction bases numbered 12, after V lost 6 bases and J lost 11 bases. This CDR3 is built from 13 residues. Here the CDR3 DNA reads TGTGCCAGCAGCCCCAGGACAGGGACAAACGAGTACTTC. Translating it yields CASSPRTGTNEYF.

This rearrangement joins TRBV11-1 to TRBJ2-1; 8 bases map to TRBD1. Germline V gene data show CDR1 as SGHAT and CDR2 as FQDESV (reference sequence). The CDR3 sequence is 15 residues long. The V and J ends lost 6 bases and 4 bases, in that order; junction bases with no gene match: 8. The CDR3 nucleotides are TGTGCCAGCAGATCCAATACAGGGGGTTACAATGAGCAGTTCTTC. Translating it yields CASRSNTGGYNEQFF. The full variable domain, in which reference TRBV11-1 and TRBJ2-1 provide the parts outside the CDR3, is EAEVAQSPRYKITEKSQAVAFWCDPISGHATLYWYRQILGQGPELLVQFQDESVVDDSQLPKDRFSAERLKGVDSTLKIQPAELGDSAMYLCASRSNTGGYNEQFFGPGTRLTVL.

V and J are TRBV10-3 and TRBJ1-4, with TRBD1 matching over 9 bases. The CDR3 covers 13 residues. Germline CDR1 is ENHRY and CDR2 is SYGVKD. Unmatched junction bases numbered 4, after V lost 10 bases and J lost 4 bases. CDR3 residues: CASRDRDNEKLFF. CDR3 nucleotides: TGTGCCAGCCGGGACAGGGATAATGAAAAACTGTTTTTT.

This sequence joins TRBV4-2 and TRBJ2-7; 7 positions match TRBD2. V dropped 0 bases and J dropped 2; count of bases not matched to a gene: 4. This CDR3 comprises 15 residues. In germline, CDR1 is LGHNA, CDR2 YNFKEQ. The DNA for the CDR3 is TGTGCCAGCAGCCAAGAGTCTAGCGGTCCCTACGAGCAGTACTTC. Its protein is CASSQESSGPYEQYF.

The chain recombines TRBV18 with TRBJ2-3; TRBD1 might be the D (6 bases). Between the trimmed V and J ends, which lost 3 bases and 2 bases, there was a span of 15 bases. Germline V gene sequence: CDR1 KGHSH, CDR2 LQKENI. This CDR3 is built from 16 residues. CDR3 DNA sequence: TGTGCCAGCTCACCCCCGATGGGGGCGATCACAGATACGCAGTATTTT. Translated, it gives CASSPPMGAITDTQYF.

The V gene is TRBV19, the J gene TRBJ2-1, with 10 bases fitting TRBD2. Looked up from germline, CDR1 is LNHDA and CDR2 is SQIVND (reference sequence). Trimming removed 4 bases from V and 3 bases from J; junction bases left unmatched: 6. The length of the CDR3 is 16 residues. CDR3 nucleotides: TGTGCCAGTAGTACTTATTCTAGCGGGGGCTACAATGAGCAGTTCTTC. Translating gives CASSTYSSGGYNEQFF.

This clone was recorded a few times. The CDR3 nucleotides are TGTGCCACCAGCCCCCAAGGGAGGGGCGCCGAGCAGTACTTC. It is translated as CATSPQGRGAEQYF. This chain links TRBV15 with TRBJ2-7; 7 positions agree with TRBD2. CDR3 length: 14 residues. From germline, CDR1 is LNHNV and CDR2 YYDKDF (reference sequence). The V gene end was trimmed by 5 bases and the J gene end by 6 bases; junction bases not matched to a gene: 10.

In its sample, this clone was seen a few times. Here the CDR3 reads CASRAESLNTEAFF. CDR3 in DNA: TGTGCCAGCAGAGCCGAGTCCTTGAACACTGAAGCTTTCTTT. The V gene is TRBV28, the J gene TRBJ1-1, with D hard to call. CDR1 is MDHEN, CDR2 SYDVKM, per germline. This CDR3 is 14 amino acids long. The V and J ends lost 6 bases and 0 bases respectively, with 11 bases between them.